What follows are 27 T cell receptor beta chains derived from one specimen sequenced in a study of cytomegalovirus exposure and HLA in healthy donors. PCR used 60 Vbeta primers and 13 Jbeta primers. Data came from immunoSEQ multiplex PCR; TCRdb stores just in-frame clones and leaves some out. Among roughly 120,000 clones listed, about 82% were seen once. Sample: PBMCs. Receptor source: a man aged 50-60 years in good health and CMV-seronegative.

The rearrangement uses TRBV5-5 and TRBJ1-6, with D perhaps matching TRBD1 (5 bases). The germline V and J ends were trimmed by 4 bases and 1 base, with 9 bases remaining between them. The CDR3 sequence is 15 residues long. The germline V gene has CDR1 SGHKS and CDR2 YYEKEE (reference sequence). CDR3 region: CASSPGQSYNSPLHF. CDR3 sequence (DNA): TGTGCCAGCAGCCCAGGACAATCCTATAATTCACCCCTCCACTTT.

This chain links TRBV6-1 with TRBJ2-7; 8 bases are shared with TRBD2. CDR1 and CDR2 (germline): MNHNS, SASEGT. After removal of 8 bases from V and 2 bases from J, the junction contained 5 bases not matched to a gene. The CDR3 is 13 amino acids. The DNA of the CDR3 is TGTGCCAGCCTACTCGGGGGGGCCTACGAGCAGTACTTC. It specifies CASLLGGAYEQYF.

The chain employs TRBV7-9 and TRBJ2-5, with 12 bases aligning to TRBD2. The V segment lost 4 bases and the J segment 4 bases; nucleotides outside the gene matches: 7. Germline CDR1 reads SEHNR; CDR2 reads FQNEAQ (reference sequence). The length of the CDR3 is 16 residues. The CDR3 DNA sequence: TGTGCCAGCAGCTCTCGGACTAGCGGGGATGGAGAGACCCAGTACTTC. It translates to CASSSRTSGDGETQYF.

The CDR3 DNA reads as TGTGCCAGCAGCCCGGACAGGGACTATGGCTACACCTTC. It translates to CASSPDRDYGYTF. The chain is built from TRBV7-6 and TRBJ1-2, with 8 bases aligning to TRBD1. Germline CDR1 reads SGHVS; CDR2 reads FNYEAQ. Losses at the gene ends were 5 bases for V and 3 bases for J; bases not matched to a gene: 2. The CDR3 loop spans 13 amino acids.

The CDR3 nucleotides read TGTGCCAGCAGCCAATCTAGAGAGGAAACGCAGTATTTT. This sequence encodes CASSQSREETQYF. This rearrangement joins TRBV16 to TRBJ2-3, with D unresolved. Trimming left V 0 bases short and J 9 bases short, with 10 bases between. This CDR3 comprises 13 residues. CDR1 is KGHSY, CDR2 FQNENV, per germline.

The chain joins TRBV27 to TRBJ2-7, with D possibly being TRBD2 (6 bases). Deletions cut 3 bases from V and 6 bases from J, with 12 bases between. The V gene's germline CDR1 is MNHEY and CDR2 SMNVEV (reference sequence). The CDR3 consists of 13 residues. The CDR3 region is CASSFGTEGEQYF. CDR3 nucleotide sequence: TGTGCCAGCAGTTTCGGGACTGAGGGCGAGCAGTACTTC.

The gene calls are TRBV4-1 and TRBJ2-5, with 15 bases lining up with TRBD2. V shed 2 bases, J shed 5 bases, and the junction held 3 bases outside the gene matches. The CDR3 spans 16 residues. Per germline, CDR1 MGHRA and CDR2 YSYEKL. Here the CDR3 reads CASSQFGTSGGETQYF. The CDR3 DNA sequence: TGCGCCAGCAGCCAATTCGGGACTAGCGGGGGGGAGACCCAGTACTTC.

The rearrangement joins TRBV2 to TRBJ1-5; TRBD1 aligns across 7 bases. CDR3 length equals 12 residues. Germline assignment: CDR1 SNHLY and CDR2 FYNNEI. The V and J ends lost 8 bases and 4 bases, in that order; junction bases with no gene match: 2. This CDR3 reads CASGTANQPQHF. The CDR3 DNA is TGTGCCAGCGGGACAGCGAATCAGCCCCAGCATTTT.

The chain joins TRBV4-3 to TRBJ2-5; tentatively, D is TRBD2 (6 bases). The CDR3 is made up of 16 amino acids. CDR1 is LGHNA and CDR2 is YSLEER in the germline V gene. Trimming shortened V by 0 bases and J by 4 bases, and 15 bases separated the two germline ends. The DNA of the CDR3 is TGCGCCAGCAGCCAAGACAGTAGCGGTGGGGGAGAGACCCAGTACTTC. This translates into CASSQDSSGGGETQYF.

The chain carries TRBV5-1 and TRBJ2-2; 8 bases are a match to TRBD2. After removal of 2 bases from V and 1 base from J, the junction contained 1 base not matched to a gene. The CDR3 is 15 amino acids. Germline V gene data show CDR1 as SGHRS and CDR2 as YFSETQ. CDR3 residues: CASSFSGVNTGELFF. For the CDR3, the DNA is TGCGCCAGCAGCTTTAGCGGGGTGAACACCGGGGAGCTGTTTTTT.

The gene calls are TRBV19 and TRBJ2-7; the match to TRBD1 covers 7 bases. V lost 4 bases, J lost 2 bases, and 5 bases stayed unmatched. The CDR3 totals 14 residues. Germline lookup yields CDR1 LNHDA and CDR2 SQIVND (reference sequence). The CDR3 sequence is CASSNQGVAYEQYF. The CDR3 DNA follows: TGTGCCAGTAGTAACCAGGGGGTGGCCTACGAGCAGTACTTC.

V usage is TRBV10-3 and J usage is TRBJ1-5, with TRBD1 as a possible D gene (5 bases). Trimming took 2 bases from V and 7 from J, leaving 12 bases between them. CDR3 length: 14 residues. Germline V gene sequence: CDR1 ENHRY, CDR2 SYGVKD. CDR3 sequence: CAISEEGEGQPQHF. The CDR3 region has the DNA TGTGCCATCAGTGAGGAAGGGGAAGGCCAGCCCCAGCATTTT.

This rearrangement joins TRBV6-5 to TRBJ1-5; 7 bases fit TRBD1. CDR3 size: 14 residues. The germline CDR1 and CDR2 sequences are MNHEY and SVGAGI. V shed 5 bases and J 4 bases; nucleotides not matched to a gene: 5. CDR3 DNA: TGTGCCAGCAGTGGGGACAGCAAGAATCAGCCCCAGCATTTT. Protein sequence: CASSGDSKNQPQHF.

This chain links TRBV30 with TRBJ2-2; 8 bases are shared with TRBD2. With 3 bases clipped from V and 9 bases from J, the junction kept 9 bases outside the gene matches. Germline lookup yields CDR1 GTSNPN and CDR2 SVGIG (reference sequence). CDR3 length equals 14 residues. The DNA of the CDR3 is TGTGCCTGGAGGGGCCGGGGGGGATCCCGGGAGCTGTTTTTT. Translated, it gives CAWRGRGGSRELFF.

There are a few counts of this clone. The chain links TRBV2 to TRBJ2-3, with 7 bases aligning to TRBD2. J was trimmed by 1 base and V by 7 bases; bases with no gene match: 5. Germline V gene data show CDR1 as SNHLY and CDR2 as FYNNEI. The CDR3 spans 14 residues. CDR3: CASTLRGGTDTQYF. In DNA form, the CDR3 reads TGTGCCAGCACCCTCCGGGGGGGCACAGATACGCAGTATTTT.

The gene calls are TRBV18 and TRBJ1-2, with TRBD1 matching 8 bases. This CDR3 region has 14 residues. After removal of 3 bases from V and 2 bases from J, the junction contained 2 bases not matched to a gene. Germline-derived CDR1 and CDR2 are KGHSH and LQKENI. The CDR3 reads CASSPRTGNYGYTF. The DNA for the CDR3 is TGTGCCAGCTCACCTAGGACAGGGAACTATGGCTACACCTTC.

The J gene is TRBJ1-5, the V gene TRBV28; perhaps TRBD1 as D (6 bases). The CDR3 runs 14 residues. Trimming removed 4 bases at V and 4 bases at J, with 11 bases between. CDR1 is MDHEN, CDR2 SYDVKM, per germline. The CDR3 loop reads CASSSGGRNQPQHF. The CDR3 DNA reads as TGTGCCAGCAGTTCGGGGGGGCGAAATCAGCCCCAGCATTTT.

The CDR3 is CASSNRQGPVYGYTF. The CDR3 nucleotides are TGTGCCAGCAGCAACCGACAGGGCCCCGTTTATGGCTACACCTTC. The chain links TRBV9 to TRBJ1-2, with 7 nucleotides matching TRBD1. The CDR3 has 15 residues. Germline trimming cut 4 bases from V and 5 bases from J; bases unmatched to any gene: 11. Germline V gene sequence: CDR1 SGDLS, CDR2 YYNGEE.

The chain is built from TRBV11-2 and TRBJ1-1; possible D gene TRBD1, 6 bases. This CDR3 region has 14 residues. V lost 3 bases and J 5 bases, leaving 13 bases between the germline ends. Germline CDR1 and CDR2: SGHAT and FQNNGV. Here the CDR3 reads CASSFSGADTEAFF. CDR3 nucleotides: TGTGCCAGCAGCTTTTCAGGGGCGGATACTGAAGCTTTCTTT.

This clone was observed a handful of times. This chain uses TRBV5-8 with TRBJ2-5, with D tentatively TRBD1 (6 bases). The germline V gene has CDR1 SGHTS and CDR2 YDEGEE. The CDR3 contains 16 residues. V lost 4 bases and J lost 3, with 19 bases in between. CDR3 sequence: CASSPGGPGVKETQYF. The CDR3 DNA is TGTGCCAGCAGCCCGGGTGGGCCAGGGGTCAAAGAGACCCAGTACTTC.

The chain links TRBV28 to TRBJ1-3; D not certain. V lost 7 bases and J lost 4, with 5 bases in between. CDR1 and CDR2 from the germline V gene are MDHEN and SYDVKM. This CDR3 comprises 11 residues. The CDR3 reads CASTTGNTIYF. As DNA, the CDR3 is TGTGCCAGCACCACAGGAAACACCATATATTTT.

V and J are TRBV5-1 and TRBJ2-5; TRBD2 might be the D (7 bases). Germline V gene lookup returns CDR1 SGHRS and CDR2 YFSETQ. The CDR3 contains 15 residues. V was trimmed by 6 bases and J by 3 bases, leaving 18 bases between them. The CDR3 nucleotides are TGCGCCAGCATGGACACGGGGGGCGATAAAGAGACCCAGTACTTC. Translated, it gives CASMDTGGDKETQYF.

This chain links TRBV4-2 with TRBJ1-6; D might be TRBD1 (5 bases). The CDR3 loop spans 17 amino acids. The V end lost 4 bases, the J end lost 0 bases, and 13 bases lay between the germline ends. Germline V lookup: CDR1 LGHNA, CDR2 YNFKEQ. CDR3 nucleotides: TGTGCCAGCAGCCCTCTGGGGGGTTTCTCCTATAATTCACCCCTCCACTTT. Protein: CASSPLGGFSYNSPLHF.

The chain uses TRBV7-3 and TRBJ2-7; TRBD1 matches at 10 bases. The germline V gene has CDR1 SGHTA and CDR2 FQGTGA. CDR3 length: 14 amino acids. V shed 5 bases and J 6 bases; nucleotides not matched to a gene: 7. The CDR3 DNA sequence: TGTGCCAGCAGCCGTACCGGGACAGGGGCCGAGCAGTACTTC. This codes for CASSRTGTGAEQYF.

This sequence joins TRBV6-1 and TRBJ1-6; D possibly corresponds to TRBD1 (6 bases). This CDR3 has 17 residues. Germline CDR1 reads MNHNS; CDR2 reads SASEGT. V dropped 4 bases and J dropped 1 base, with 14 bases sitting between them. The CDR3 DNA reads TGTGCCAGCAGTGGCCCGTTACAGGGTTCCTATAATTCACCCCTCCACTTT. The encoded protein is CASSGPLQGSYNSPLHF.

This rearrangement joins TRBV7-2 to TRBJ2-7; 11 nucleotides match TRBD2. Germline V gene sequence: CDR1 SGHTA, CDR2 FQGNSA. The CDR3 loop spans 16 amino acids. The J segment lost 3 bases and the V segment lost 4 bases, leaving 8 bases of the junction unmatched. The CDR3 protein is CASSSIAGGPHYEQYV. The CDR3 DNA is TGTGCCAGCAGCTCGATAGCGGGGGGGCCTCACTACGAGCAGTACGTC.

The chain is built from TRBV19 and TRBJ1-4, with 9 nucleotides matching TRBD1. The CDR3 loop spans 14 amino acids. V lost 5 bases to trimming and J lost 5 bases; unmatched junction nucleotides: 3. Germline lookup yields CDR1 LNHDA and CDR2 SQIVND (reference sequence). The CDR3 DNA is TGTGCCAGTAGTGGAGGACAGGGGAATGAAAAACTGTTTTTT. Residues: CASSGGQGNEKLFF.